The next 3 T cell receptor beta chains were all read from a single sample in a study of OX40 agonist ivuxolimab in advanced cancers. Clones were sequenced by immunoSEQ multiplex PCR, and TCRdb holds only the in-frame ones, with some missing. The table records 63,000 or so clones, around 88% of them present only once. Sequencing used CD4+ or CD8+ T cells sorted from blood, obtained in a trial of the OX40 agonist ivuxolimab. The receptor set was obtained from an adult with an advanced solid tumor such as melanoma, head and neck, liver or kidney cancer.

This sequence joins TRBV5-4 and TRBJ2-5; 8 bases match TRBD2. This CDR3 contains 16 residues. From germline, CDR1 is SGHNT and CDR2 YYREEE (reference sequence). Trimming cost V 4 bases and J 2 bases; bases outside gene matches: 10. Here the CDR3 DNA reads TGTGCCAGCAGCCCCGGGGGGGCGGGAGATCAAGAGACCCAGTACTTC. Translation: CASSPGGAGDQETQYF.

The chain employs TRBV7-2 and TRBJ2-3; D possibly corresponds to TRBD2 (5 bases). The CDR3 totals 12 residues. Germline CDR1 reads SGHTA; CDR2 reads FQGNSA. V was cut by 1 base and J by 7 bases, with 6 bases left in between. CDR3 region: CASSLGRNTQYF. The CDR3 DNA reads TGTGCCAGCAGCTTAGGGAGGAATACGCAGTATTTT.

The rearrangement joins TRBV4-1 to TRBJ2-1; TRBD1 might be the D (6 bases). The CDR3 sequence is 17 residues long. Trimming stripped 0 bases from V and 0 bases from J, with 12 bases between. Germline V gene data show CDR1 as MGHRA and CDR2 as YSYEKL. The CDR3: CASSQEPDRSSYNEQFF. For the CDR3, the DNA is TGCGCCAGCAGCCAAGAACCCGACAGGAGCTCCTACAATGAGCAGTTCTTC.